Described below is a single T cell receptor beta chain sequence and its context. CDR3 size: 15 residues. Deletions cut 6 bases from V and 0 bases from J, with 9 bases between. Looked up from germline, CDR1 is KGHSH and CDR2 is LQKENI. Amplification used 60 Vbeta primers and 13 Jbeta primers. The table came from immunoSEQ multiplex PCR; TCRdb's copy has only in-frame clones and leaves some out. The repertoire has 150,000 or so clones, approximately 77% of them found once; the top ten carry approximately 2.3%. These data are taken from a study of cytomegalovirus exposure and HLA in healthy donors. V gene TRBV18 combines with J gene TRBJ1-6; D is unclear. Sequenced: PBMCs. The TCR comes from a female donor in good health and CMV-seronegative. CDR3 in DNA: TGTGCCAGCTCCCCGGAGAGCTCCTATAATTCACCCCTCCACTTT. Translated: CASSPESSYNSPLHF.